The 2 T cell receptor beta chains reported below all come from one sample, sequenced in a study of patients and donors after allogeneic stem cell transplantation. TCRdb recomputed calls from the RT-PCR reads with MiXCR, one row per CDR3 protein. The sample gives 95,000 to 120,000 distinct CDR3 sequences, approximately 35% of which show up once; 27% is in the top ten. Sequenced sample: blood, either unsorted or a sorted T cell fraction (not recorded which). These receptors all come from a human donor who was either an allogeneic HSCT recipient or a stem cell or donor lymphocyte infusion donor (not recorded which). It is not recorded whose cells these are; they may come from a transplant donor.

The chain couples TRBV20-1 to TRBJ2-1, with D possibly being TRBD2 (6 bases). The CDR3 is made up of 16 amino acids. The V gene lost 5 bases and the J gene lost 4 bases, with 21 bases spanning the gap. CDR1 and CDR2 (germline): DFQATT, SNEGSKA (reference sequence). The CDR3 coding sequence is TGCAGTGCTGGTCAAGCGAGGGGCGGGGCTTACAATGAGCAGTTCTTC. It codes for CSAGQARGGAYNEQFF.

J is TRBJ1-4 and V is TRBV15; a possible D gene is TRBD1 (6 bases). Per germline, CDR1 LNHNV and CDR2 YYDKDF (reference sequence). CDR3 length: 15 residues. Trimming removed 4 bases at V and 5 bases at J, with 14 bases between. The CDR3 sequence is CATSTPGQRNEKLFF. In DNA form, the CDR3 reads TGTGCCACCAGCACCCCGGGACAACGCAATGAAAAACTGTTTTTT. Using reference TRBV15 and TRBJ1-4 for the parts outside the CDR3, the full variable domain is DAMVIQNPRYQVTQFGKPVTLSCSQTLNHNVMYWYQQKSSQAPKLLFHYYDKDFNNEADTPDNFQSRRPNTSFCFLDIRSPGLGDTAMYLCATSTPGQRNEKLFFGSGTQLSVL.